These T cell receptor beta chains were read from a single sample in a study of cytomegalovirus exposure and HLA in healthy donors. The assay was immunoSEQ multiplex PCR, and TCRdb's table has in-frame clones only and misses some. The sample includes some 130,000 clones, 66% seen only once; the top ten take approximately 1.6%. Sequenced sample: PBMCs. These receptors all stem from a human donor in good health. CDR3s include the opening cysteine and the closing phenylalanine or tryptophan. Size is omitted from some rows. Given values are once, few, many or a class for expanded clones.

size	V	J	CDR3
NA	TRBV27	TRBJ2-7	CASRDGGSTVTHLQYF
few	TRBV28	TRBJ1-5	CASRLRGGLNQPQHF
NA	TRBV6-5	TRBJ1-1	CAAGKTEAFF
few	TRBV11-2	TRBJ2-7	CASSLSDDRWIEQYF
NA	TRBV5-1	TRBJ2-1	CASSSSGVSYNEQFF
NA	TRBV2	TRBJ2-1	CASSPWTGNNEQFF
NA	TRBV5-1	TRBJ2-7	CASSLILADEQYF
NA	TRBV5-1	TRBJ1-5	CASSLSGDTNQPQHF
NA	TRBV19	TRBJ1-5	CASRNSFNQPQHF
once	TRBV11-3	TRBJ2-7	CASSPGEGRSSYEQYF
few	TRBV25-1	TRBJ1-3	CASSELGANDHRRTIYF
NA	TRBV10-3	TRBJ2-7	CATTGWVETGGGEQYF
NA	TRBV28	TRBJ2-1	CASSSVGDSRYNEQFF
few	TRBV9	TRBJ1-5	CASSPGGSGSNQPQHF
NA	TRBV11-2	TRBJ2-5	CASSWGGLFSQETQYF
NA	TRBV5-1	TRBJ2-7	CASSLQLAGPPDF
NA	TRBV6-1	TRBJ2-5	CASSETRGGQETQYF
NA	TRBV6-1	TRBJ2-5	CASRPGTIQETQYF
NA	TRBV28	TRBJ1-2	CASSIGTGGPYGYTF
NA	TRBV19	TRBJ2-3	CASSTLAGGLTDTQYF
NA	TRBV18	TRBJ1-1	CASSPITPGNRNTEAFF
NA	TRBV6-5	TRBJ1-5	CATGNQPQHF
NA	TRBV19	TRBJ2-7	CASSSQSYEQYF
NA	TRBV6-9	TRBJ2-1	CASSLKGDRNNEQFF
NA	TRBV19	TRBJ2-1	CASSITGENNEQFF
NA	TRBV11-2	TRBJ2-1	CASSAWTVRGRHEQFF
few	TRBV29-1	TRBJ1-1	CSVEDLYETGTTAFF
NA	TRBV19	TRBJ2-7	CASSAQEGLAGVEQYF
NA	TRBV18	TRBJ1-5	CASSPNTGEGNQPQHF
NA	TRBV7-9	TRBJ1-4	CASSLGQGAGEKLFF
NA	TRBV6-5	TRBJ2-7	CASSPATSGRAEQYF
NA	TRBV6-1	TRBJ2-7	CASSEASHEQYF
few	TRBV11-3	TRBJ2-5	CASSLGGSDSQETQYF
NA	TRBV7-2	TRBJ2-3	CASSSYTDTQYF
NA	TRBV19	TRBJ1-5	CASSIRTGGAPQHF
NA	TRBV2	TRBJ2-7	CASSGTVLSYEQYF
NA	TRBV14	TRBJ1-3	CASSQDIPGVLTGNTIYF
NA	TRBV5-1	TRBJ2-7	CASSLLRGSYEQYF
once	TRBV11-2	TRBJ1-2	CASSLGDSANYGYTF
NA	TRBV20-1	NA	CSASTAYEQYF
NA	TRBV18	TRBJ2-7	CASRTSGSYEQYF
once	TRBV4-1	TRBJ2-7	CASSQDPLQGFAVYEQYF
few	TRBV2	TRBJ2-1	CASSGLADYNEQFF
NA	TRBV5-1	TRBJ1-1	CASSRIPSGGRLEAFF
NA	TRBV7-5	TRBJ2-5	CARSYYSGTGGVETQYF